These T cell receptor beta chains were read from a single sample in a study of immune evolution from preneoplasia to lung adenocarcinoma. Libraries were prepared by immunoSEQ multiplex PCR; TCRdb keeps only in-frame clonotypes and omits some of them. The data show 8,800 or so clones, with approximately 80% seen just once and roughly 7% held by the top ten. The sequenced sample was FFPE adjacent normal lung tissue. Receptors were obtained from a person aged 70 to 85 with lung adenocarcinoma. Both conserved end residues are part of each CDR3. D genes are given only for firm matches. Some rows have no size entry. The others give once, few or many, or a class for an expanded clone.

>TRBV4-2|TRBJ2-3|TRBD2|NA
CASSPGLAGGTDTQYF
TGTGCCAGCAGCCCTGGACTAGCGGGAGGTACAGATACGCAGTATTTT
>TRBV13|TRBJ1-2|TRBD1|few
CASSLFMDRGYGYTF
TGTGCCAGCAGCTTATTCATGGACAGGGGCTATGGCTACACCTTC
>TRBV28|TRBJ1-1|NA|NA
CASSRGDMNTEAFF
TGTGCCAGCAGCCGGGGCGATATGAACACTGAAGCTTTCTTT
>TRBV28|TRBJ1-5|NA|NA
CASSPIDRSNQPQHF
TGTGCCAGCAGCCCCATCGACAGGAGCAATCAGCCCCAGCATTTT
>TRBV14|TRBJ2-5|TRBD2|NA
CASSQGLAGQETQYF
TGTGCCAGCAGCCAAGGCCTAGCGGGCCAAGAGACCCAGTACTTC
>TRBV2|TRBJ2-3|NA|NA
CASRPGIPGGTDTQYF
TGTGCCAGCAGACCGGGTATACCGGGGGGCACAGATACGCAGTATTTT
>TRBV28|TRBJ1-6|NA|few
CASSPKSPLHF
TGTGCCAGCAGCCCGAAGTCACCCCTCCACTTT
>TRBV28|TRBJ2-7|TRBD1|NA
CASSLLGTGGSYEQYF
TGTGCCAGCAGTTTGCTGGGGACAGGGGGCTCCTACGAGCAGTACTTC
>TRBV29-1|TRBJ1-1|NA|NA
CSVSDPGEAFF
TGCAGCGTCTCAGACCCAGGAGAAGCTTTCTTT
>TRBV28|TRBJ1-2|NA|NA
CASSSLLMGGGRGYTF
TGTGCCAGCAGTTCTCTTCTAATGGGGGGTGGACGAGGCTACACCTTC
>TRBV2|TRBJ2-1|TRBD2|NA
CASSPGRTTYNEQFF
TGTGCCAGCAGTCCCGGGAGGACGACCTACAATGAGCAGTTCTTC
>TRBV7-3|TRBJ2-3|NA|NA
CASSLRGGLDTQYF
TGTGCCAGCAGCCTAAGGGGGGGCCTCGATACGCAGTATTTT
>TRBV5-4|TRBJ1-5|TRBD1|NA
CASSPNTGGRSFTQHF
TGTGCCAGCAGCCCGAATACAGGGGGCCGATCATTTACCCAGCATTTT
>TRBV2|TRBJ1-5|TRBD1|NA
CASRQGEPQHF
TGTGCCAGCAGGCAGGGGGAGCCCCAGCATTTT
>TRBV28|TRBJ1-2|TRBD1|few
CASSSGQGQGYGYTF
TGTGCCAGCAGTTCGGGACAGGGGCAGGGCTATGGCTACACCTTC
>TRBV7-8|TRBJ2-1|NA|NA
CASSLAQGWGNEQFF
TGTGCCAGCAGCTTAGCCCAGGGATGGGGCAATGAGCAGTTCTTC
>TRBV7-8|TRBJ2-3|NA|NA
CASSPQGGSADTQYF
TGTGCCAGCAGCCCCCAGGGGGGTAGTGCTGATACGCAGTATTTT
>TRBV11-3|TRBJ2-1|NA|few
CASSAAPGESSYNEQFF
TGTGCCAGCAGCGCAGCCCCGGGGGAGAGCTCCTACAATGAGCAGTTCTTC
>TRBV7-8|TRBJ1-1|TRBD1|NA
CASSLAGGWTEAFF
TGTGCCAGCAGTTTGGCAGGGGGCTGGACTGAAGCTTTCTTT
>TRBV6-4|TRBJ2-2|TRBD2|few
CASSSGSTGELFF
TGTGCCAGCAGTAGCGGGAGCACCGGGGAGCTGTTTTTT
>TRBV9|TRBJ1-4|NA|NA
CASSVGAAKDEKLFF
TGTGCCAGCAGCGTAGGGGCAGCCAAGGATGAAAAACTGTTTTTT
>TRBV6-5|TRBJ2-7|TRBD1|once
CASSRDSTYEQYF
TGTGCCAGCAGCCGGGACAGTACCTACGAGCAGTACTTC
>TRBV30|TRBJ2-7|NA|NA
CAWRDPIQQYEQYF
TGTGCCTGGAGGGACCCTATACAGCAATACGAGCAGTACTTC
>TRBV5-4|TRBJ2-1|TRBD2|NA
CASKPGLAGVQSYNEQFF
TGTGCCAGCAAACCGGGACTAGCGGGAGTCCAATCCTACAATGAGCAGTTCTTC
>TRBV28|TRBJ2-7|NA|NA
CASSLNPYTDEQYF
TGTGCCAGCAGTCTTAACCCCTATACGGACGAGCAGTACTTC
>TRBV7-8|TRBJ2-1|NA|NA
CASSSSNEQFF
TGTGCCAGCAGCTCAAGCAATGAGCAGTTCTTC
>TRBV2|TRBJ2-7|NA|NA
CASSDDSYEQYF
TGTGCCAGCAGCGATGACAGCTACGAGCAGTACTTC
>TRBV28|TRBJ2-7|NA|NA
CASSPIGGAGLVSYEQYF
TGTGCCAGCAGTCCCATAGGGGGGGCAGGGCTGGTTTCCTACGAGCAGTACTTC
>TRBV2|TRBJ1-2|NA|NA
CASSEQGYNYGYTF
TGTGCCAGCAGTGAGCAGGGGTACAACTATGGCTACACCTTC
>TRBV14|TRBJ1-2|TRBD1|once
CASSQDAMDRQRGGYTF
TGTGCCAGCAGCCAAGACGCGATGGACAGGCAGCGCGGTGGCTACACCTTC
>TRBV6-5|TRBJ2-1|TRBD2|NA
CASTRSGRAESEQFF
TGTGCCAGCACCCGAAGCGGGAGGGCGGAAAGTGAGCAGTTCTTC
>TRBV7-2|TRBJ2-7|TRBD1|NA
CASSSRPPGQGAYEQYF
TGTGCCAGCAGCTCCCGACCGCCGGGACAGGGGGCCTACGAGCAGTACTTC
>TRBV7-9|TRBJ1-1|TRBD1|NA
CASSRQGPEAFF
TGTGCCAGCAGTAGACAGGGCCCTGAAGCTTTCTTT
>TRBV9|TRBJ1-6|NA|once
CASSVGDLLPLHF
TGTGCCAGCAGCGTAGGCGACCTTTTACCCCTCCACTTT
>TRBV14|TRBJ2-3|NA|NA
CASSQLDTQYF
TGTGCCAGCAGCCAGTTGGATACGCAGTATTTT
>TRBV19|TRBJ1-3|NA|few
CASSTEQLPGNTIYF
TGTGCCAGTAGTACAGAACAGTTGCCTGGAAACACCATATATTTT
>TRBV2|TRBJ2-1|NA|NA
CASSDSQGWVGTYDNEQFF
TGTGCCAGCAGTGATTCCCAGGGTTGGGTCGGGACTTACGACAATGAGCAGTTCTTC